Listed below are T cell receptor beta chains from one sample, sequenced in a study of blood T cell repertoires in COVID-19. Only in-frame clones appear in the TCRdb table, and some are missing; sequencing was by immunoSEQ multiplex PCR. This repertoire shows roughly 280,000 clones, approximately 89% found once; its top ten account for 2.8%. Sequenced sample: PBMCs or T cells enriched from blood (not recorded which). These receptors came from a man aged 35-49 years who had been exposed to COVID-19. Both conserved end residues are part of each CDR3. Each record gives: D gene, J gene, V gene, clone size, CDR3 protein, CDR3 DNA. D genes are given only for firm matches. The size of a clone is reported for some rows only, either as once, few or many, or as a class for expanded clones.

- TRBJ2-7 TRBV5-1 - CASSLLSGSPYEQYF TGCGCCAGCAGCTTGTTATCGGGGTCCCCCTACGAGCAGTACTTC
- TRBJ2-3 TRBV5-1 - CASSLSLRAGASTDTQYF TGCGCCAGCAGCTTAAGCTTAAGGGCAGGGGCTAGCACAGATACGCAGTATTTT
- TRBJ1-1 TRBV27 - CASSIPGVSEAFF TGTGCCAGCAGTATTCCAGGGGTTTCTGAAGCTTTCTTT
- TRBJ1-5 TRBV28 once CASSLLERQNQPQHF TGTGCCAGCAGTTTATTGGAGCGGCAGAATCAGCCCCAGCATTTT
- TRBJ2-2 TRBV20-1 - CSASDLGGDTGELFF TGCAGTGCTAGTGATTTGGGGGGTGACACCGGGGAGCTGTTTTTT
- TRBJ2-3 TRBV3-1/TRBV3-2 - CASSLGGRSVDTQYF TGTGCCAGCAGCCTAGGAGGGAGAAGCGTAGATACGCAGTATTTT
TRBD2 TRBJ2-7 TRBV30 - CACSGRYLTYEQYF TGTGCCTGTTCCGGGAGGTACCTGACCTACGAGCAGTACTTC
TRBD2 TRBJ2-5 TRBV4-1 - CASSQVASGAQETQYF TGCGCCAGCAGCCAAGTTGCTAGCGGGGCTCAAGAGACCCAGTACTTC
- TRBJ1-4 TRBV28 - CASRRLWTVGEKLFF TGTGCCAGCAGACGTCTATGGACAGTGGGTGAAAAACTGTTTTTT
TRBD1 TRBJ2-7 TRBV10-3 once CAISARQGIGYEQYF TGTGCCATCAGTGCGAGACAGGGAATCGGCTACGAGCAGTACTTC
TRBD2 TRBJ2-3 TRBV3-1/TRBV3-2 - CASSQQGLASADTQYF TGTGCCAGCAGCCAACAAGGACTAGCGTCAGCAGATACGCAGTATTTT
TRBD1 TRBJ2-1 TRBV27 - CASSFPRDRGYNEQFF TGTGCCAGCAGTTTCCCCCGGGACAGGGGCTACAATGAGCAGTTCTTC
TRBD2 TRBJ2-1 TRBV11-3 once CASSSLAGDYNEQFF TGTGCCAGCAGCTCACTAGCGGGAGATTACAATGAGCAGTTCTTC
- TRBJ2-5 TRBV28 - CASNREWETQYF TGTGCCAGCAACAGGGAGTGGGAGACCCAGTACTTC
- TRBJ2-1 TRBV27 - CASRGPTGGVRFF TGTGCCAGCAGGGGGCCGACAGGTGGTGTTAGGTTCTTC
TRBD1 TRBJ2-5 TRBV28 once CASSTVTGWLETQYF TGTGCCAGCAGTACCGTGACAGGGTGGTTGGAGACCCAGTACTTC
TRBD1 TRBJ2-1 TRBV28 - CASRITVGRGLEQFF TGTGCCAGCAGGATAACGGTGGGCAGGGGGCTTGAGCAGTTCTTC
- TRBJ1-1 TRBV28 - CASSAAYHRNTEAFF TGTGCCAGCAGTGCGGCTTATCACCGTAACACTGAAGCTTTCTTT
TRBD2 TRBJ2-1 TRBV30 - CACKTPGQPTSGSYNEQFF TGTGCCTGCAAGACTCCGGGACAGCCGACTAGCGGGAGCTACAATGAGCAGTTCTTC
- TRBJ2-7 TRBV25-1 - CASSTPGTYEQYF TGTGCCAGCAGTACACCGGGAACCTACGAGCAGTACTTC
TRBD1 TRBJ1-1 TRBV5-6 - CASSQYRGQGVTEAFF TGTGCCAGCAGCCAATATCGGGGACAGGGGGTCACTGAAGCTTTCTTT
- TRBJ1-3 TRBV30 - CAWSVDSLRNF TGTGCCTGGAGTGTTGACTCCTTAAGAAATTTT
- TRBJ1-1 TRBV5-6 - CASSLTRVNTEAFF TGTGCCAGCAGCTTGACGAGAGTGAACACTGAAGCTTTCTTT
TRBD1 TRBJ1-1 TRBV28 - CASSWDRINTEAFF TGTGCCAGCAGTTGGGACAGGATAAACACTGAAGCTTTCTTT
TRBD1 TRBJ1-1 TRBV5-4 - CASSQGQVGTEAFF TGTGCCAGCAGCCAGGGACAGGTGGGGACTGAAGCTTTCTTT
- TRBJ2-1 TRBV7-9 - CASSLKGFEQFF TGTGCCAGCAGCTTAAAGGGGTTTGAGCAGTTCTTC
- TRBJ1-6 TRBV28 - CASRVRESSYNSPLHF TGTGCCAGCAGGGTCAGGGAAAGCTCCTATAATTCACCCCTCCACTTT
TRBD2 TRBJ2-7 TRBV7-9 - CASSSTSGVYEQYF TGTGCCAGCAGCTCGACTAGCGGGGTGTACGAGCAGTACTTC
TRBD1 TRBJ2-3 TRBV25-1 - CASSGRQGSTDTQYF TGTGCCAGCAGTGGACGACAGGGTAGCACAGATACGCAGTATTTT
- TRBJ1-4 TRBV7-9 once CASSLSQGWEEKLFF TGTGCCAGCAGCTTAAGTCAGGGATGGGAAGAAAAACTGTTTTTT
- TRBJ1-2 TRBV5-4 - CASMEGDRYGYTF TGTGCCAGCATGGAGGGAGACCGCTATGGCTACACCTTC
- TRBJ2-1 TRBV10-3 once CAISNWVARTDNEQFF TGTGCCATCAGTAACTGGGTGGCCAGGACAGACAATGAGCAGTTCTTC
- TRBJ1-2 TRBV11-2 - CASSLSTEYGYTF TGTGCCAGCAGCTTAAGCACAGAATATGGCTACACCTTC
TRBD1 TRBJ1-1 TRBV6-2/TRBV6-3 - CASSFGTAFEAFF TGTGCCAGCAGTTTTGGGACAGCCTTCGAAGCTTTCTTT
TRBD1 TRBJ1-2 TRBV10-3 - CAISDPGQTDSYTF TGTGCCATCAGCGATCCGGGACAGACGGACAGCTACACCTTC
- TRBJ2-4 TRBV19 - CASSISGAKNIQYF TGTGCCAGTAGTATTTCAGGGGCCAAAAACATTCAGTACTTC
TRBD1 TRBJ2-2 TRBV29-1 - CSVPGQTLTGELFF TGCAGCGTTCCGGGACAGACCCTCACCGGGGAGCTGTTTTTT
TRBD1 TRBJ2-2 TRBV6-6 few CASRQGAGELFF TGTGCCAGCAGACAGGGGGCCGGGGAGCTGTTTTTT
TRBD2 TRBJ2-1 TRBV5-3 many CARSLVSKAGGPGNEQFF TGTGCCAGAAGCTTGGTTTCTAAGGCGGGAGGGCCGGGAAATGAGCAGTTCTTC
- TRBJ2-5 TRBV4-3 - CASSHHWRGRRKTQYF TGCGCCAGCAGCCATCACTGGAGGGGTCGGCGGAAGACCCAGTACTTC
TRBD2 TRBJ2-3 TRBV18 - CASSPTGTSGSAQYF TGTGCCAGCTCACCAACCGGGACTAGCGGGAGTGCGCAGTATTTT
- TRBJ1-6 TRBV9 - CASSPGGSSYNSPLHF TGTGCCAGCAGCCCCGGGGGAAGCTCCTATAATTCACCCCTCCACTTT
- TRBJ1-2 TRBV14 once CASSQGTSYGYTF TGTGCCAGCAGCCAAGGCACTTCCTATGGCTACACCTTC
- TRBJ2-2 TRBV7-8 - CASSPKTFGGELFF TGTGCCAGCAGCCCGAAGACTTTTGGGGGGGAGCTGTTTTTT
- TRBJ1-5 TRBV19 - CASSRGTLSNQPQHF TGTGCCAGTAGTAGGGGGACACTAAGCAATCAGCCCCAGCATTTT
- TRBJ1-3 TRBV6-5 few CASSQQGTGNTIYF TGTGCCAGCAGTCAGCAGGGAACTGGAAACACCATATATTTT
- TRBJ2-7 TRBV28 - CASSFYQGGRGEQYF TGTGCCAGCAGTTTCTACCAGGGGGGACGGGGCGAGCAGTACTTC
TRBD2 TRBJ2-7 TRBV30 - CAWWLAGGSYEQYF TGTGCCTGGTGGCTAGCGGGAGGTTCCTACGAGCAGTACTTC
- TRBJ2-1 TRBV30 - CAWQLAASSYNEQFF TGTGCCTGGCAATTGGCGGCTAGCTCCTACAATGAGCAGTTCTTC
- TRBJ2-2 TRBV18 - CASSPRAGQTGELFF TGTGCCAGCTCACCACGGGCGGGTCAGACCGGGGAGCTGTTTTTT
- TRBJ2-3 TRBV7-2 - CASSFWRYTDTQYF TGTGCCAGCAGCTTTTGGCGGTACACAGATACGCAGTATTTT
- TRBJ2-7 TRBV7-9 - CASSERSSYEQYF TGTGCCAGCAGCGAGAGGAGCTCCTACGAGCAGTACTTC
- TRBJ1-2 TRBV6-5 - CASSYLDGNYGYTF TGTGCCAGCAGTTACCTTGACGGGAACTATGGCTACACCTTC
- TRBJ1-5 TRBV10-3 - CATATEVSNQPQHF TGTGCCACCGCGACAGAGGTGAGCAATCAGCCCCAGCATTTT